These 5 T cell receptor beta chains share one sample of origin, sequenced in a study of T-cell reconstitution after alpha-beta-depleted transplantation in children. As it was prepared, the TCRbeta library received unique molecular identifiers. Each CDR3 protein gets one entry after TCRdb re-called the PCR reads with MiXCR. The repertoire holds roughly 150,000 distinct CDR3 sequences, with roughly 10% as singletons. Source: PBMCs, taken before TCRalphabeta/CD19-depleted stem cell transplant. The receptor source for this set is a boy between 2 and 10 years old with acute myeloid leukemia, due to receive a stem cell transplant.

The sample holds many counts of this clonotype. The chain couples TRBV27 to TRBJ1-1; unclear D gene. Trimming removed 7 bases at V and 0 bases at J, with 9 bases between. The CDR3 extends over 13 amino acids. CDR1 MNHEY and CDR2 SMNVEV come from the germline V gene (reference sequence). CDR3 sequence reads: CASKNELNTEAFF. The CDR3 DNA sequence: TGTGCCAGCAAAAATGAGCTGAACACTGAAGCTTTCTTT.

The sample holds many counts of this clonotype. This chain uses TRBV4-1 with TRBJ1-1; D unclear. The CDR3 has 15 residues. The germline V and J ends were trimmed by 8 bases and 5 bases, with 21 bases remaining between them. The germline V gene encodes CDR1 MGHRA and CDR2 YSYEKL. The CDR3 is CASSSPALSPTEAFF. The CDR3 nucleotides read TGCGCCAGCTCGTCTCCGGCTCTCTCCCCAACTGAAGCTTTCTTT.

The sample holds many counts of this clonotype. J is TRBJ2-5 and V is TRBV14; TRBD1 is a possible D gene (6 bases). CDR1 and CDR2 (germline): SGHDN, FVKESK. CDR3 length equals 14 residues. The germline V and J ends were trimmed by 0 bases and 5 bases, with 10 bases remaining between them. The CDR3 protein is CASSQDFRGETQYF. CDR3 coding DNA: TGTGCCAGCAGCCAAGATTTCAGGGGCGAGACCCAGTACTTC.

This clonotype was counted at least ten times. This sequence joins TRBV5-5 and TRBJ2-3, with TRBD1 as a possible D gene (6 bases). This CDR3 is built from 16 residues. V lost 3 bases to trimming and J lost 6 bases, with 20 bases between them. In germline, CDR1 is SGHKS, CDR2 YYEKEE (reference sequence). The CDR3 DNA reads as TGTGCCAGCAGCTGGACAGAAGCCGTAGGACACGATACGCAGTATTTT. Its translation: CASSWTEAVGHDTQYF.

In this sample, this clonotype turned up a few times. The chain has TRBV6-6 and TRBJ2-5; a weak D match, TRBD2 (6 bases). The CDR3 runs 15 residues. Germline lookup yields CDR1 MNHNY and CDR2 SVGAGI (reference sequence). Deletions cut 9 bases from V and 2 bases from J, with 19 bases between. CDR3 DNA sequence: TGTGCCAGTGGGGGAGGCCCCAGCCTGCAAGAGACCCAGTACTTC. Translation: CASGGGPSLQETQYF.